This T cell receptor (beta chain) is from a study of regulatory T cells in long-lasting Graves disease. On the study more broadly: Graves' patients who were just diagnosed had used antithyroid drugs for under 3 months. Study results and caveats: Public clonotype sharing was higher in persistent than newly diagnosed patients.

Described time point: newly diagnosed GD, antithyroid drugs for less than 3 months. Scientists built the TCR library using RNA that was extracted from PBMCs. This clonotype appeared many times. What it binds is unknown. HTBI primers from iRepertoire and Arm-PCR of CDR3 regions yielded the TCR beta libraries. MiXCR, applied by TCRdb to the multiplex PCR reads, yields one record per CDR3 protein. Seen here are hundreds of thousands of distinct CDR3 sequences, 16% observed once, and the top ten hold approximately 11%. The CDR3 is made up of 15 amino acids. V dropped 5 bases and J dropped 3 bases, with 20 bases sitting between them. CDR1 DFQATT and CDR2 SNEGSKA come from the germline V gene (reference sequence). This sample also belongs to another study, concerning T cells in Graves' hyperthyroidism and ophthalmopathy. That source adds: Every diagnosis used clinical symptoms, serum thyroxine and TRAb, thyroid ultrasound and orbital computed tomography. It was a median approximately 7.1 months before onset that the model predicted ophthalmopathy.

The input for sequencing was peripheral blood mononuclear cells (PBMCs), taken at new diagnosis, from a patient treated with antithyroid drugs. The source is a woman aged 30 to 39 with Graves disease. The rearrangement joins TRBV20-1 to TRBJ2-7; D may correspond to TRBD1 or TRBD2 (5 bases each). The CDR3 DNA sequence: TGCAGTGCTTGTAGCGTTCATACTACAGGCTACGAGCAGTACTTC. This translates into CSACSVHTTGYEQYF.